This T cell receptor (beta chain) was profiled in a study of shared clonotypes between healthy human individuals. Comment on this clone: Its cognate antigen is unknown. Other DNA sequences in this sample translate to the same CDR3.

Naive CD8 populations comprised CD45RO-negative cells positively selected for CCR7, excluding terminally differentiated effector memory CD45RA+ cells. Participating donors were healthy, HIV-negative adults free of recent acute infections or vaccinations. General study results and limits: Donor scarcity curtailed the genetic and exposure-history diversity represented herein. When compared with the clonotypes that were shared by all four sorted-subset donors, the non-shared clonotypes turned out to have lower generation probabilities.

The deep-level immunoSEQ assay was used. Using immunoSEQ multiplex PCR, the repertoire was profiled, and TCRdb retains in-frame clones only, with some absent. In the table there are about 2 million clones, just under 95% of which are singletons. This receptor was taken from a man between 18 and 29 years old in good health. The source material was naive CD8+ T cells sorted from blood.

The CDR3 DNA reads as TGCGCCAGCAGTGCAGGCTACGAGCAGTACTTC. It specifies CASSAGYEQYF. The rearrangement joins TRBV10-1 to TRBJ2-7; D ambiguous. V was cut by 4 bases and J by 3 bases, with 4 bases left in between. This CDR3 is built from 11 residues. Germline CDR1 WNHNN, CDR2 SYGVQD (reference sequence).